The 7 T cell receptor beta chains listed next were all sequenced from one sample in a study of cytotoxic CD8 clonotypes in ibrutinib-treated CLL. Generated by immunoSEQ multiplex PCR, the TCRdb table keeps only in-frame clones and is missing some. Among 60,000 or so clones listed, 45% to 60% were seen once. The starting material was PBMCs, obtained after 12 months of ibrutinib treatment. These receptors were obtained from a human donor with chronic lymphocytic leukemia.

This CDR3 is CASSPHRGVGTDTQYF. The CDR3 bases are TGTGCCAGCAGTCCTCACAGGGGAGTTGGCACAGATACGCAGTATTTT. The chain couples TRBV6-6 to TRBJ2-3, with 7 bases identical to TRBD1. The CDR3 totals 16 residues. V dropped 5 bases and J dropped 1; count of bases not matched to a gene: 9. Germline assignment: CDR1 MNHNY and CDR2 SVGAGI (reference sequence).

The gene calls are TRBV28 and TRBJ1-2; TRBD1 is a possible D gene (6 bases). This CDR3 has 14 amino acids. Germline lookup yields CDR1 MDHEN and CDR2 SYDVKM. With 5 bases removed from V and 4 bases from J, the gap between germline ends came to 14 bases. The CDR3 nucleotides read TGTGCCAGCAGTCTCCCGGACAGATTCTATGGCTACACCTTC. Its translation: CASSLPDRFYGYTF.

The chain links TRBV18 to TRBJ2-3; TRBD2 matches at 12 bases. The germline V gene encodes CDR1 KGHSH and CDR2 LQKENI. There are 16 residues in the CDR3. Trimming took 8 bases from V and 3 from J; bases not matched to a gene: 9. CDR3 DNA: TGTGCCAGCGCCACCATAGGACTAGCGGGAACAGATACGCAGTATTTT. This translates into CASATIGLAGTDTQYF. Based on the CDR3 plus reference TRBV18 and TRBJ2-3, the full variable domain is NAGVMQNPRHLVRRRGQEARLRCSPMKGHSHVYWYRQLPEEGLKFMVYLQKENIIDESGMPKERFSAEFPKEGPSILRIQQVVRGDSAAYFCASATIGLAGTDTQYFGPGTRLTVL.

This clone was counted ten times or more. CDR3 amino acids: CAITGQGPRGTEAFF. CDR3 DNA: TGTGCCATCACGGGTCAGGGGCCGCGTGGAACTGAAGCTTTCTTT. This rearrangement joins TRBV10-3 to TRBJ1-1, with a possible D match to TRBD1 (6 bases). The CDR3 runs to 15 residues. Per the germline V gene, CDR1 is ENHRY and CDR2 is SYGVKD. V dropped 7 bases and J dropped 5 bases, with 20 bases sitting between them.

The chain combines TRBV28 with TRBJ2-2; D gene uncertain. V lost 7 bases, J lost 4 bases, and 13 bases lay in between. The CDR3 contains 14 residues. Germline lookup yields CDR1 MDHEN and CDR2 SYDVKM. For the CDR3, the DNA is TGTGCCAGCATAGGGCAAGTCTCCACCGGGGAGCTGTTTTTT. Translated, it gives CASIGQVSTGELFF. The whole variable domain, remainder taken from reference TRBV28 and TRBJ2-2, is DVKVTQSSRYLVKRTGEKVFLECVQDMDHENMFWYRQDPGLGLRLIYFSYDVKMKEKGDIPEGYSVSREKKERFSLILESASTNQTSMYLCASIGQVSTGELFFGEGSRLTVL.

This CDR3 is CASSQLTGSYEQYF. CDR3 bases: TGTGCCAGCAGCCAGCTCACGGGCTCCTACGAGCAGTACTTC. The chain links TRBV6-5 to TRBJ2-7, with unresolved D. Trimming removed 6 bases from V and 0 bases from J, with 12 bases in between. The CDR3 is made up of 14 amino acids. Germline-derived CDR1 and CDR2 are MNHEY and SVGAGI.

The CDR3 is CASSLTGQGNAEAFF. As DNA, the CDR3 is TGCGCCAGCAGCCTGACGGGACAGGGTAATGCTGAAGCTTTCTTT. V gene TRBV5-1 combines with J gene TRBJ1-1, with 9 bases fitting TRBD1. CDR3 size: 15 residues. Germline V gene data show CDR1 as SGHRS and CDR2 as YFSETQ. V dropped 4 bases and J dropped 6; count of bases not matched to a gene: 10.